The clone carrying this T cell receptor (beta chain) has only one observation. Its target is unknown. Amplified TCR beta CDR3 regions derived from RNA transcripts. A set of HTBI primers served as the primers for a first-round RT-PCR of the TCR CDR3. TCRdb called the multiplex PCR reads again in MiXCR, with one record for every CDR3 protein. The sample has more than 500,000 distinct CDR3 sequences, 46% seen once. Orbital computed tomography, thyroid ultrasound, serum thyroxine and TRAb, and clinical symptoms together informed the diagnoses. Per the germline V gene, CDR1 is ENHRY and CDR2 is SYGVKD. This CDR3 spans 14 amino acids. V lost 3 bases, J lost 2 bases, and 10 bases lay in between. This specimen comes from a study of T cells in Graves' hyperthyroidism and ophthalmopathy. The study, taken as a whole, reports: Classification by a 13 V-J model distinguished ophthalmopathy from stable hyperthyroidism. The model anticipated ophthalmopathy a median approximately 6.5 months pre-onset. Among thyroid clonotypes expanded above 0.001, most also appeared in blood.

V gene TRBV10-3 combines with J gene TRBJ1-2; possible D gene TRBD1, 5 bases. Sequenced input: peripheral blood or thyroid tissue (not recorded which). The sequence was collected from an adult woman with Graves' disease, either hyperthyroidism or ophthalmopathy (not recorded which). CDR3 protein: CAISDSDTNYGYTF. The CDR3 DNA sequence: TGTGCCATCAGTGACTCGGACACGAACTATGGCTACACCTTC.